This is a list of T cell receptor beta chains from one sample in a study of shared clonotypes between healthy human individuals. This table comes from immunoSEQ multiplex PCR, and its TCRdb copy is limited to in-frame clones, with some not included. This repertoire shows 110,000 or so clones, more than 65% found once; its top ten account for roughly 22%. The source material was memory CD8+ T cells sorted from blood. The receptors were sampled from a woman aged 30 to 39 in good health. The CDR3 runs from the conserved cysteine through the conserved F or W.

v_gene: TRBV5-4
j_gene: TRBJ2-7
CDR3aa: CASSLVAGASYEQYF

v_gene: TRBV6-6
j_gene: TRBJ2-7
CDR3aa: CASSLTGTGNYEQYF

v_gene: TRBV7-9
j_gene: TRBJ2-3
CDR3aa: CASSPHLTSGGADTQYF

v_gene: TRBV5-4
j_gene: TRBJ2-3
CDR3aa: CASSLAGSGPNSDTQYF

v_gene: TRBV28
j_gene: TRBJ2-5
CDR3aa: CASAFPPKRTPQETQYF

v_gene: TRBV18
j_gene: TRBJ2-1
CDR3aa: CASSHAGTSYNEQFF

v_gene: TRBV11-2
j_gene: TRBJ2-7
CDR3aa: CASSLVTYEQYF

v_gene: TRBV5-4
j_gene: TRBJ2-7
CDR3aa: CASSYWGTSYEQYF

v_gene: TRBV29-1
j_gene: TRBJ2-5
CDR3aa: CSGQAGGETQYF

v_gene: TRBV27
j_gene: TRBJ2-1
CDR3aa: CASGPLAGVYNEQFF

v_gene: TRBV7-4
j_gene: TRBJ1-4
CDR3aa: CASSYYKGELGKLFF

v_gene: TRBV28
j_gene: TRBJ2-7
CDR3aa: CASNSGYEQYF

v_gene: TRBV7-9
j_gene: TRBJ1-1
CDR3aa: CASSLDRPGPPYLAFF

v_gene: TRBV4-1
j_gene: TRBJ2-5
CDR3aa: CASSQDSATGTQYF

v_gene: TRBV19
j_gene: TRBJ2-7
CDR3aa: CASSDRQTDYEQYF

v_gene: TRBV9
j_gene: TRBJ2-7
CDR3aa: CASSEGASSYEQYF

v_gene: TRBV29-1
j_gene: TRBJ2-6
CDR3aa: CSVDRVGANVLTF

v_gene: TRBV5-6
j_gene: TRBJ2-7
CDR3aa: CASSAGLAGGYEQYF

v_gene: TRBV29-1
j_gene: TRBJ2-1
CDR3aa: CSVRDWTVYNEQFF

v_gene: TRBV21-1
j_gene: TRBJ2-7
CDR3aa: CASSKVRDEQYF

v_gene: TRBV25-1
j_gene: TRBJ2-7
CDR3aa: CASSESPNSGISYEQYF

v_gene: TRBV4-1
j_gene: TRBJ2-1
CDR3aa: CASSRPGLAGGPSSNEQFF

v_gene: TRBV15
j_gene: TRBJ2-1
CDR3aa: CATSRDSRGSDEQFF

v_gene: TRBV11-2
j_gene: TRBJ2-7
CDR3aa: CASSWVGGSSYEQYF

v_gene: TRBV11-2
j_gene: TRBJ2-2
CDR3aa: CASSLAASGRAAGELFF

v_gene: TRBV6-4
j_gene: TRBJ1-3
CDR3aa: CASSPDTPRYF

v_gene: TRBV13
j_gene: TRBJ2-5
CDR3aa: CASSFSGGTQYF

v_gene: TRBV30
j_gene: TRBJ1-1
CDR3aa: CAWSWTGALNTEAFF

v_gene: TRBV27
j_gene: TRBJ1-5
CDR3aa: CASSLGRNQPQHF

v_gene: TRBV29-1
j_gene: TRBJ1-1
CDR3aa: CSVEGGTGSAEAFF

v_gene: TRBV7-3
j_gene: TRBJ2-7
CDR3aa: CASSPGLAAVEQYF

v_gene: TRBV27
j_gene: TRBJ2-7
CDR3aa: CASSLLSGVSYEQYF

v_gene: TRBV6-5
j_gene: TRBJ2-7
CDR3aa: CASSGGGGGYEQYF

v_gene: TRBV2
j_gene: TRBJ1-2
CDR3aa: CASSSGTGSAVVLYGYTF

v_gene: TRBV6-4
j_gene: TRBJ2-2
CDR3aa: CASKQAGDTGELFF

v_gene: TRBV29-1
j_gene: NA
CDR3aa: CSAKASGRSVEQYF

v_gene: TRBV6-4
j_gene: NA
CDR3aa: CASSDYVGQGHNEQFF

v_gene: TRBV7-9
j_gene: TRBJ2-7
CDR3aa: CASSLGGTSVYEQYF

v_gene: TRBV6-1
j_gene: TRBJ2-7
CDR3aa: CASSEGTSGSYEQYF

v_gene: TRBV4-1
j_gene: TRBJ2-2
CDR3aa: CASSQEGPRTGIGRGELFF

v_gene: TRBV27
j_gene: TRBJ2-7
CDR3aa: CASSSPLGGVYEQYF

v_gene: TRBV5-1
j_gene: TRBJ2-3
CDR3aa: CASSTTSGSGADTQYF

v_gene: TRBV6-1
j_gene: TRBJ1-2
CDR3aa: CASSEQGSGWYGYTF

v_gene: TRBV6-5
j_gene: TRBJ1-2
CDR3aa: CASSPFRTGNYGYTF

v_gene: TRBV4-1
j_gene: TRBJ2-7
CDR3aa: CASSRTETYEQYF

v_gene: TRBV6-4
j_gene: TRBJ2-3
CDR3aa: CASSDSTGGSDTQYF

v_gene: TRBV5-4
j_gene: TRBJ2-7
CDR3aa: CASSLQQLAGVEQYF

v_gene: TRBV5-3
j_gene: TRBJ1-5
CDR3aa: CARSGRTDQPQHF

v_gene: TRBV2
j_gene: TRBJ1-1
CDR3aa: CASGTGGLSEAFF

v_gene: TRBV25-1
j_gene: TRBJ2-1
CDR3aa: CASSEGSREGIYEQFF

v_gene: TRBV10-2
j_gene: TRBJ1-5
CDR3aa: CASSTPRSNQPQHF

v_gene: TRBV4-1
j_gene: TRBJ1-4
CDR3aa: CASSQFGTSTNEKLFF

v_gene: TRBV10-1
j_gene: TRBJ2-7
CDR3aa: CASSLDDTYEQYF

v_gene: TRBV4-1
j_gene: TRBJ2-7
CDR3aa: CASSQDVRDIDEQYF